This record covers a single T cell receptor beta chain. Authors' analysis steps: Estimation of nucleated cell counts relied on the amplification of reference gene primers. Clones were sequenced by immunoSEQ multiplex PCR, and TCRdb holds only the in-frame ones, with some missing. The V and J calls and clone size come from that table; D and trimming were worked out from the DNA. This sample has a few hundred thousand clones; 70% to 90% occur once, and the top ten carry roughly 2.3%. This sample is part of a study of blood T cell repertoires in COVID-19. Trimming removed 5 bases from V and 4 bases from J, with 21 bases in between. This CDR3 contains 16 residues. Germline CDR1 SGHRS, CDR2 YFSETQ. Study members were between about 18 and 95 years old and lived in 24 US regions.

Input material: PBMCs or T cells enriched from blood (not recorded which). This receptor was obtained from a young man who had recovered from COVID-19. V and J are TRBV5-1 and TRBJ1-2; D may be TRBD1 (6 bases). The CDR3 loop reads CASSIGGAAPTYGYTF. CDR3 sequence (DNA): TGCGCCAGCAGTATCGGGGGGGCGGCCCCTACCTATGGCTACACCTTC.